This TCR beta chain was identified in a study of T cell responses to AZD1222 COVID-19 vaccine. Findings and limits, study-wide: Repertoires were obtained only post-peak T cell response.

Repertoires were generated with immunoSEQ multiplex PCR, while TCRdb's copy carries only in-frame clones and drops some. The table has 120,000 or so clones, 90% seen once; the top ten hold approximately 4.5%. Notes on this clone: Its antigen is still unknown.

Germline lookup yields CDR1 SGHRS and CDR2 YFSETQ. The CDR3 runs 16 residues. The V segment lost 0 bases and the J segment 2 bases; nucleotides outside the gene matches: 5. This specimen was peripheral blood, taken on day 0 of MenACWY control vaccination. The genes are TRBV5-1 and TRBJ2-1; TRBD2 aligns across 7 bases. The source of this sequence is an adult in good health. CDR3 sequence: CASSLGPGTTYNEQFF. CDR3 nucleotide sequence: TGCGCCAGCAGCTTGGGCCCAGGGACTACCTACAATGAGCAGTTCTTC.